Sequencing of this TCR beta chain was carried out in a study of identical twins. Unique molecular identifiers were in the cDNA, with template-switch universal primer binding. TCRdb fed the 5' RACE reads into MiXCR, producing one record per CDR3 protein. The data show about 200,000 distinct CDR3 sequences, about 10% seen once. In the case of this clonotype: Its antigen is currently unknown.

Healthy Caucasians provided all donations. Notes on the study in general: It was possible that invariant MAIT and iNKT cells partly confounded the zero-insertion analyses. Fewer insertions marked abundant cord blood beta clonotypes; young adult naive trended weakly, memory not at all.

The sequenced sample was memory T cells sorted from blood. The origin of this receptor is a man aged 45-65 years in good health.

The CDR3 protein is CASSLTGPQETQYF. CDR3 bases: TGTGCCAGCAGCTTGACAGGTCCCCAAGAGACCCAGTACTTC. The chain recombines TRBV5-6 with TRBJ2-5; tentative D call: TRBD1 (5 bases). CDR3 length: 14 residues. Trimming left V 1 base short and J 1 base short, with 8 bases between. Germline V gene sequence: CDR1 SGHDT, CDR2 YYEEEE.